This T cell receptor (beta chain) was profiled in a study of blood T cell repertoires in COVID-19. Study in general: From the United States, Italy and Spain came samples of acute and convalescent COVID-19. T cells, B-cell-depleted T cells, or PBMCs supplied cDNA or gDNA.

This clone came up once. In the authors' methods: Amplification with reference gene primers provided the estimates of nucleated cell counts. Clones were read by immunoSEQ multiplex PCR, and TCRdb kept only the in-frame ones, dropping some. D and trimming come from the DNA, and the V and J calls and clone size come from that table. Among some 190,000 clones listed, 88% were seen once. The specimen sequenced was peripheral blood. This receptor was obtained from a human donor in a cohort sampled during active COVID-19.

The CDR3 sequence: CASSEKGGAGGKLFF. In nucleotides, the CDR3 is TGTGCCAGCAGTGAGAAAGGAGGGGCCGGCGGAAAACTGTTTTTT. This chain joins TRBV6-4 and TRBJ1-4; a possible D gene is TRBD1 (5 bases). The CDR3 loop spans 15 amino acids. V lost 3 bases to trimming and J lost 10 bases, with 18 bases between them. Germline V gene data show CDR1 as MRHNA and CDR2 as SNTAGT.